The clone carrying this T cell receptor beta chain was observed a few times. TCRdb passed the multiplex PCR reads through MiXCR, listing each CDR3 protein once. Of 140,000 or so distinct CDR3 sequences listed, approximately 32% are singletons. This sample was included in a study of breast tumors, draining lymph nodes, adjacent tissues. Germline lookup yields CDR1 MNHEY and CDR2 SVGEGT. This CDR3 is 14 amino acids long. Trimming cost V 5 bases and J 8 bases, with 15 bases left between them. The lymph nodes were axillary draining lymph nodes from breast cancer patients. This sequence originates from a female donor with breast cancer. Some clones in this sample may be carry-over from other donors' samples. The material sequenced was axillary lymph node tissue. This chain joins TRBV6-2 or TRBV6-3 and TRBJ2-2; D is possibly TRBD2 (6 bases). In DNA form, the CDR3 reads TGTGCCAGCAGTCACGCCCGGGACTTTGGGGAGCTGTTTTTT. It specifies CASSHARDFGELFF.